The source of this T cell receptor (beta chain) is a study of T cell changes during pregnancy in multiple sclerosis. Sequenced by immunoSEQ multiplex PCR; TCRdb stores in-frame clones only, minus some. The table has approximately 60,000 clones, approximately 90% seen once; the top ten hold roughly 2.7%. The sequence was collected from a female donor in good health, enrolled as a control in a pregnancy study. This material consisted of peripheral blood, taken in the second trimester of pregnancy.

CDR3 in amino acids: CASSLASGRGYTF. Written as DNA, the CDR3 is TGTGCCAGCAGCTTAGCCTCAGGCCGGGGCTACACCTTC. The chain is built from TRBV11-2 and TRBJ1-2, with no clear D. The CDR3 has 13 amino acids. V was pared by 1 base and J by 8 bases, with 11 bases between. Germline CDR1 and CDR2: SGHAT and FQNNGV.